Below, 19 T cell receptor beta chains from the same sample are listed, as sequenced in a study of shared clonotypes between healthy human individuals (dated by TCRdb to 2020 to 2021). The library was produced with the immunoSEQ multiplex PCR assay. TCRdb obtained this table from immuneACCESS and retained in-frame rearrangements with V and J assigned. These tables miss some clones; where compared with another copy, unresolved V genes account for less than half of the shortfall, and the remainder is unexplained. The sample data list about 1.5 million clones, and approximately 96% of these were observed just once. Clones ranked in the top ten supply over 1% of the sample. The source material was naive CD4+ T cells sorted from blood. Sample cell subset or site, as interpreted from the label and publication: CD45RA+ positively selected. The receptors were sampled from a man aged 25 to 40 in good health.

The V call is TRBV19, the J call TRBJ2-7; 11 positions agree with TRBD2. V lost 2 bases and J lost 2; bases outside the gene matches: 5. CDR3 length equals 16 residues. Germline V CDR1 and CDR2: LNHDA, SQIVND (reference sequence). The CDR3 sequence is CASSISTSGVTYEQYF. In nucleotides, the CDR3 is TGTGCCAGTAGTATATCGACTAGCGGGGTAACCTACGAGCAGTACTTC.

This chain joins TRBV27 and TRBJ2-1; D call uncertain. This CDR3 comprises 12 residues. Germline assignment: CDR1 MNHEY and CDR2 SMNVEV (reference sequence). Trimming removed 3 bases at V and 15 bases at J, with 15 bases between. The CDR3 sequence is CASSFRRMPLFF. The CDR3 bases are TGTGCCAGCAGTTTTCGTCGGATGCCGCTGTTCTTC.

On this clone itself: The same CDR3 also results from other DNA sequences found in this sample. The V call is TRBV5-1, the J call TRBJ2-3; TRBD1 might be the D (5 bases). V was pared by 4 bases and J by 1 base, with 13 bases between. CDR3 size: 15 residues. Per the germline V gene, CDR1 is SGHRS and CDR2 is YFSETQ. The CDR3 protein is CASSRQGVGTDTQYF. Written as DNA, the CDR3 is TGCGCCAGCAGCCGCCAGGGTGTGGGCACAGATACGCAGTATTTT.

The chain combines TRBV7-9 with TRBJ1-4; TRBD1 matches at 7 bases. The V and J ends lost 6 bases and 7 bases, in that order; junction bases with no gene match: 11. This CDR3 spans 15 amino acids. Per germline, CDR1 SEHNR and CDR2 FQNEAQ (reference sequence). CDR3 residues: CASRSDRAETEKLFF. The CDR3 DNA is TGTGCCAGCAGGTCAGACAGGGCTGAAACTGAAAAACTGTTTTTT. Drawing the rest from reference TRBV7-9 and TRBJ1-4, the complete variable domain is DTGVSQNPRHKITKRGQNVTFRCDPISEHNRLYWYRQTLGQGPEFLTYFQNEAQLEKSRLLSDRFSAERPKGSFSTLEIQRTEQGDSAMYLCASRSDRAETEKLFFGSGTQLSVL.

With respect to this clone: A junction end diverges from the germline sequence, so it may reflect a read error. The rearrangement links TRBV5-1 to TRBJ1-1; D is uncertain. Looked up from germline, CDR1 is SGHRS and CDR2 is YFSETQ. CDR3 length equals 16 residues. Written as DNA, the CDR3 is TGCGCCAGCAGCTCTGATTCTAGATACATGAACGCTGAAGCTTTCTTT. This codes for CASSSDSRYMNAEAFF.

Concerning this clone itself: Distinct nucleotide sequences in the sample also encode this CDR3. The V gene is TRBV9, the J gene TRBJ2-7, with unresolved D. The V and J ends lost 0 bases and 0 bases respectively, with 7 bases between them. Germline assignment: CDR1 SGDLS and CDR2 YYNGEE. The length of the CDR3 is 14 residues. This CDR3 is CASSVGSSSYEQYF. The CDR3 bases are TGTGCCAGCAGCGTAGGCAGCAGCTCCTACGAGCAGTACTTC. Complete variable domain (other parts from reference TRBV9 and TRBJ2-7): DSGVTQTPKHLITATGQRVTLRCSPRSGDLSVYWYQQSLDQGLQFLIQYYNGEERAKGNILERFSAQQFPDLHSELNLSSLELGDSALYFCASSVGSSSYEQYFGPGTRLTVT.

The chain uses TRBV5-5 and TRBJ2-7; 7 nucleotides align to TRBD2. Germline trimming cut 6 bases from V and 2 bases from J; bases unmatched to any gene: 11. This CDR3 spans 15 amino acids. Looked up from germline, CDR1 is SGHKS and CDR2 is YYEKEE (reference sequence). CDR3 amino acids: CASTSMWEGTYEQYF. The CDR3 DNA follows: TGTGCCAGCACCTCCATGTGGGAGGGGACCTACGAGCAGTACTTC.

The V gene is TRBV6-5, the J gene TRBJ2-5, with D perhaps given as TRBD1 or TRBD2 (5 bases each). Trimming took off 5 bases at V and 5 bases at J, with 15 bases between the two ends. This CDR3 comprises 14 residues. Looked up from germline, CDR1 is MNHEY and CDR2 is SVGAGI. The CDR3 here is CASSLQGWGETQYF. In DNA form, the CDR3 reads TGTGCCAGCAGTCTTCAGGGATGGGGGGAGACCCAGTACTTC.

The chain carries TRBV11-3 and TRBJ2-2; D possibly uses TRBD1 or TRBD2 (5 bases each). The CDR3 sequence is 14 residues long. Deletions cut 3 bases from V and 4 bases from J, with 9 bases between. Germline V lookup: CDR1 SGHNT, CDR2 YENEEA. The CDR3 bases are TGTGCCAGCAGCTTTTCAGGGACCACCGGGGAGCTGTTTTTT. Translation gives CASSFSGTTGELFF.

The V call is TRBV6-5, the J call TRBJ1-2; no firm D call. V was shortened by 2 bases and J by 8 bases, with 9 bases between the two germline ends. The germline V gene encodes CDR1 MNHEY and CDR2 SVGAGI. This CDR3 region has 12 residues. CDR3 sequence (DNA): TGTGCCAGCAGTTACATCGGAGGGGGCTACACCTTC. It encodes CASSYIGGGYTF.

The chain employs TRBV5-5 and TRBJ2-2; D assignment may be TRBD1 or TRBD2 (5 bases each). CDR3 length: 16 amino acids. Deletions cut 4 bases from V and 0 bases from J, with 13 bases between. Germline V gives CDR1 SGHKS, CDR2 YYEKEE (reference sequence). The CDR3 sequence: CASSPSRDANTGELFF. The DNA of the CDR3 is TGTGCCAGCAGCCCGTCGAGGGACGCGAACACCGGGGAGCTGTTTTTT.

This sequence joins TRBV4-2 and TRBJ2-3; D is unresolved. Germline CDR1 and CDR2: LGHNA and YNFKEQ. There are 12 residues in the CDR3. Deletions cut 3 bases from V and 2 bases from J, with 3 bases between. The CDR3: CASSQPTDTQYF. The CDR3 nucleotides read TGTGCCAGCAGCCAGCCCACAGATACGCAGTATTTT.

This clone appeared a single time. The chain couples TRBV14 to TRBJ2-1, with D possibly being TRBD1 or TRBD2 (5 bases each). Deletions cut 1 base from V and 6 bases from J, with 25 bases between. Looked up from germline, CDR1 is SGHDN and CDR2 is FVKESK. The CDR3 has 19 residues. CDR3 nucleotides: TGTGCCAGCAGCCAAGCTTTACGATTTCAAATAATTGGGACCAATGAGCAGTTCTTC. It codes for CASSQALRFQIIGTNEQFF. Complete variable domain (other parts from reference TRBV14 and TRBJ2-1): EAGVTQFPSHSVIEKGQTVTLRCDPISGHDNLYWYRRVMGKEIKFLLHFVKESKQDESGMPNNRFLAERTGGTYSTLKVQPAELEDSGVYFCASSQALRFQIIGTNEQFFGPGTRLTVL.

The chain uses TRBV5-5 and TRBJ2-3; 7 bases are a match to TRBD2. The germline V gene encodes CDR1 SGHKS and CDR2 YYEKEE (reference sequence). Trimming at V came to 4 bases and at J to 0 bases, leaving 2 bases not matched to a gene. The CDR3 contains 14 residues. The CDR3 DNA is TGTGCCAGCAGCCATAGCGGGAGCACAGATACGCAGTATTTT. It encodes CASSHSGSTDTQYF.

This sequence joins TRBV9 and TRBJ2-2, with D maybe TRBD2 (5 bases). In germline, CDR1 is SGDLS, CDR2 YYNGEE. The CDR3 has 17 amino acids. Trimming shortened V by 0 bases and J by 1 base, and 13 bases separated the two germline ends. In nucleotides, the CDR3 is TGTGCCAGCAGCGTAGACGGGCGGAGCGGGAACACCGGGGAGCTGTTTTTT. This sequence encodes CASSVDGRSGNTGELFF.

In its sample, this clone was seen a few times. The chain uses TRBV6-5 and TRBJ1-2; 7 nucleotides align to TRBD1. The CDR3 length is 13 residues. J was trimmed by 5 bases and V by 8 bases; bases with no gene match: 8. Germline V gives CDR1 MNHEY, CDR2 SVGAGI. In DNA, the CDR3 is TGTGCCAGCGGCGGGGACAGTCGATATGGCTACACCTTC. Protein sequence: CASGGDSRYGYTF.

The chain links TRBV5-1 to TRBJ2-2; 8 bases align to TRBD1. CDR1 is SGHRS, CDR2 YFSETQ, per germline. V shed 1 base, J shed 5 bases, and the junction held 7 bases outside the gene matches. CDR3 size: 16 residues. This chain's CDR3 is CASSLLWDRTTGELFF. In DNA, the CDR3 is TGCGCCAGCAGCTTGTTATGGGACAGGACTACCGGGGAGCTGTTTTTT. The variable domain in full, completed from reference TRBV5-1 and TRBJ2-2, reads KAGVTQTPRYLIKTRGQQVTLSCSPISGHRSVSWYQQTPGQGLQFLFEYFSETQRNKGNFPGRFSGRQFSNSRSEMNVSTLELGDSALYLCASSLLWDRTTGELFFGEGSRLTVL.

This clone has only a few counts. J is TRBJ2-3 and V is TRBV25-1; possibly TRBD2 for D (6 bases). Looked up from germline, CDR1 is MGHDK and CDR2 is SYGVNS. The CDR3 runs to 17 residues. Trimming stripped 3 bases from V and 8 bases from J, with 24 bases between. The CDR3, as DNA: TGTGCCAGCAGTGAGGAGGGAGAGGCTAGCCTCGGTGGTACGCAGTATTTT. Its protein product is CASSEEGEASLGGTQYF.

The chain couples TRBV9 to TRBJ2-7, with no clear D. Trimming pared 0 bases from V and 5 bases from J, leaving 9 bases between. Germline V gene data show CDR1 as SGDLS and CDR2 as YYNGEE. The CDR3 runs 13 residues. The CDR3 DNA reads as TGTGCCAGCAGCGTAGTAGGGTCTAACGAGCAGTACTTC. This sequence encodes CASSVVGSNEQYF.